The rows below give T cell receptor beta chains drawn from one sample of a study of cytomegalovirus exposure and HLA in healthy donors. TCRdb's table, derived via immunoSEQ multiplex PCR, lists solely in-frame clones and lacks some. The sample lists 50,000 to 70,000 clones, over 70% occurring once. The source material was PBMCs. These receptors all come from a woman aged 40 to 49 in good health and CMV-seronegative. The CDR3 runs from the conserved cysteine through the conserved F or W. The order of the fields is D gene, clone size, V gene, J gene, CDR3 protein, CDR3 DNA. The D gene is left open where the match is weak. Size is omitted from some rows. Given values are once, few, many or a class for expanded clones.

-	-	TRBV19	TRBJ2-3	CASSTGPTDTQYF	TGTGCCAGTAGTACAGGCCCCACAGATACGCAGTATTTT
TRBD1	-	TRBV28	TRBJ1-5	CASSLDRANQPQHF	TGTGCCAGCAGCCTGGACAGGGCCAATCAGCCCCAGCATTTT
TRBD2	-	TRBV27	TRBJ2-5	CASRGTGAGQETQYF	TGTGCCAGCAGGGGGACCGGAGCGGGACAAGAGACCCAGTACTTC
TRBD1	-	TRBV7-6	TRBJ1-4	CASSLQGSNEKLFF	TGTGCCAGCAGCCTACAGGGGTCTAATGAAAAACTGTTTTTT
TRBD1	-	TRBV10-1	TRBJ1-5	CASRDRLNQPQHF	TGCGCCAGCCGGGACAGACTAAATCAGCCCCAGCATTTT
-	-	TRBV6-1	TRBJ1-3	CASSEVHGTTGNTIYF	TGTGCCAGCAGTGAAGTTCACGGGACAACAGGAAACACCATATATTTT
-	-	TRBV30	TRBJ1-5	CACSLAGTSNNQPQHF	TGTGCCTGTAGTTTGGCAGGAACATCAAACAATCAGCCCCAGCATTTT
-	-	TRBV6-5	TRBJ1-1	CASSPGGFPEAFF	TGTGCCAGCAGTCCCGGTGGTTTCCCTGAAGCTTTCTTT
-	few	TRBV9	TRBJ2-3	CASSGISDTQYF	TGTGCCAGCAGCGGTATTTCAGATACGCAGTATTTT
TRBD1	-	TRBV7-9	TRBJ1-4	CASSTMTGHREKLFF	TGTGCCAGCAGCACCATGACAGGGCATAGAGAAAAACTGTTTTTT
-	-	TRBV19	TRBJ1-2	CASSILDRNYGYTF	TGTGCCAGTAGTATTCTCGACAGAAACTATGGCTACACCTTC
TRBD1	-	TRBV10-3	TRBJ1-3	CATSQGARGNTIYF	TGTGCCACGTCCCAGGGGGCGCGGGGAAACACCATATATTTT
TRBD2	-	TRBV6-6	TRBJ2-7	CASSYPQAGGLYEQYF	TGTGCCAGCAGTTACCCCCAAGCGGGAGGGCTCTACGAGCAGTACTTC
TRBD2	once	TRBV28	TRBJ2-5	CASLSGTQETQYF	TGTGCCAGCTTAAGCGGGACGCAAGAGACCCAGTACTTC
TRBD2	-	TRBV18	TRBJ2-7	CASSLAGGKYEQYF	TGTGCCAGCTCCCTAGCGGGAGGGAAGTACGAGCAGTACTTC
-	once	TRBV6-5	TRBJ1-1	CASSWTVNTEAFF	TGTGCCAGCAGTTGGACAGTAAACACTGAAGCTTTCTTT
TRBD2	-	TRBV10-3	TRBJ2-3	CAISEAPGLASKGVDTQYF	TGTGCCATCAGTGAGGCCCCGGGACTAGCGTCCAAAGGGGTAGATACGCAGTATTTT
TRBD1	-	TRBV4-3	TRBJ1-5	CASSQGTVSYQPQHF	TGCGCCAGCAGCCAGGGGACAGTAAGTTATCAGCCCCAGCATTTT
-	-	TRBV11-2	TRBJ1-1	CASRIFGGTEAFF	TGTGCCAGCAGAATCTTCGGGGGCACTGAAGCTTTCTTT
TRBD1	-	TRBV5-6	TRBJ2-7	CASSRLDREVYEQYF	TGTGCCAGCAGCCGCCTGGACAGGGAGGTTTACGAGCAGTACTTC
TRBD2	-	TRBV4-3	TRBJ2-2	CASSQDTSGTGELFF	TGCGCCAGCAGCCAAGATACTAGCGGGACCGGGGAGCTGTTTTTT
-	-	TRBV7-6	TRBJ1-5	CASSAQQGLHQPQHF	TGTGCCAGCAGCGCGCAACAGGGTCTCCATCAGCCCCAGCATTTT
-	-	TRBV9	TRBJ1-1	CASSVVSGSRAFF	TGTGCCAGCAGCGTAGTATCTGGGTCGCGGGCTTTCTTT
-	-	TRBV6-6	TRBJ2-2	CASSYSQNTGELFF	TGTGCCAGCAGTTACTCCCAGAACACCGGGGAGCTGTTTTTT
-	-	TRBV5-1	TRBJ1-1	CASSLEGGMNTEAFF	TGCGCCAGCAGCTTGGAGGGGGGGATGAACACTGAAGCTTTCTTT
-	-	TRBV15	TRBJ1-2	CATSRDGAASGYTF	TGTGCCACCAGCAGAGATGGGGCTGCGAGCGGCTACACCTTC
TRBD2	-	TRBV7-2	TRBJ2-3	CANSLTSGRDTQYF	TGTGCCAACAGCCTCACTAGCGGGAGGGATACGCAGTATTTT
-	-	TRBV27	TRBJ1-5	CASSPYRDQPQHF	TGTGCCAGCAGTCCCTACAGGGATCAGCCCCAGCATTTT
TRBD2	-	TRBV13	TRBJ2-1	CASSQTSGDTYNEQFF	TGTGCCAGCAGCCAAACTAGCGGGGACACCTACAATGAGCAGTTCTTC
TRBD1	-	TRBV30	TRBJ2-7	CACDSRDRGYEQYF	TGTGCCTGTGATTCTCGTGACAGGGGCTACGAGCAGTACTTC
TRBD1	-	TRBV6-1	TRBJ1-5	CASSGQGGYQPQHF	TGTGCCAGCAGCGGACAGGGAGGTTATCAGCCCCAGCATTTT
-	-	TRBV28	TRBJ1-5	CASSPSGTSNQPQHF	TGTGCCAGCAGCCCCAGCGGGACTAGCAATCAGCCCCAGCATTTT
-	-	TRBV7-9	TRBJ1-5	CASSLVGQPQHF	TGTGCCAGCAGCTTAGTCGGTCAGCCCCAGCATTTT
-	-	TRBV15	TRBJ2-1	CATSREDSGLGNEQFF	TGTGCCACCAGCAGAGAAGATAGCGGACTGGGGAATGAGCAGTTCTTC
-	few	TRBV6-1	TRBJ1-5	CASSVDRDNQPQHF	TGTGCCAGCAGTGTCGACAGAGACAATCAGCCCCAGCATTTT
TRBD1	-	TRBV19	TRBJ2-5	CASSVTGAMETQYF	TGTGCCAGTAGTGTGACAGGGGCGATGGAGACCCAGTACTTC
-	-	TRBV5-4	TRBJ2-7	CASSREDEQYF	TGTGCCAGCAGTCGAGAAGACGAGCAGTACTTC
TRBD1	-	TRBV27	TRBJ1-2	CASSTRDRVSNYGYTF	TGTGCCAGCAGTACCCGGGACAGGGTCTCAAACTATGGCTACACCTTC
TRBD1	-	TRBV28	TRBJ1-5	CASSLAGTGRLNQPQHF	TGTGCCAGCAGTTTAGCCGGGACAGGAAGGCTCAATCAGCCCCAGCATTTT
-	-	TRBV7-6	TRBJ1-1	CASSLAIGTEAFF	TGTGCCAGCAGCTTAGCCATCGGCACTGAAGCTTTCTTT
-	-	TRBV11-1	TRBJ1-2	CASSSGRGSYGYTF	TGTGCCAGCAGCTCCGGGAGGGGTTCGTATGGCTACACCTTC
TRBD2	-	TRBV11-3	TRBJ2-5	CASSSGLAGETQYF	TGTGCCAGCAGCTCGGGACTAGCGGGAGAGACCCAGTACTTC
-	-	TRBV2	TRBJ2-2	CASREGGTGELFF	TGTGCCAGCAGGGAGGGCGGCACCGGGGAGCTGTTTTTT
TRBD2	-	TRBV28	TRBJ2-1	CASHGLAGDNEQFF	TGTGCCAGCCACGGACTAGCGGGAGACAATGAGCAGTTCTTC